The 15 T cell receptor beta chains given below trace back to one sample, sequenced in a study of cytomegalovirus exposure and HLA in healthy donors. PCR employed 60 Vbeta and 13 Jbeta primers. Generated by immunoSEQ multiplex PCR, the TCRdb table keeps only in-frame clones and is missing some. The table includes roughly 160,000 clones, roughly 82% detected once. The sample was PBMCs. All receptors come from a woman in her 30s in good health and CMV-seronegative.

This clone appeared a few times. The rearrangement uses TRBV6-5 and TRBJ1-5, with 8 bases lining up with TRBD1. The J segment lost 7 bases and the V segment lost 6 bases, leaving 8 bases of the junction unmatched. This CDR3 has 14 residues. Germline CDR1 and CDR2: MNHEY and SVGAGI. CDR3 coding DNA: TGTGCCAGCAGGCCTTCGACAGGGGTCCAGCCCCAGCATTTT. Encoded protein: CASRPSTGVQPQHF.

The V gene is TRBV7-2, the J gene TRBJ2-1, with 15 bases matching TRBD2. The junction had 1 base not matched to a gene; V was cut back by 0 bases and J by 10 bases. The CDR3 has 15 residues. Germline V gene data show CDR1 as SGHTA and CDR2 as FQGNSA. CDR3 nucleotides: TGTGCCAGCAGCTTAGCGGGACTAGCGGGAGGCGAGCAGTTCTTC. Translation gives CASSLAGLAGGEQFF.

The chain uses TRBV19 and TRBJ2-5; 7 nucleotides align to TRBD1. The junction had 10 bases not matched to a gene; V was cut back by 4 bases and J by 5 bases. The CDR3 covers 15 residues. Germline values: CDR1 LNHDA, CDR2 SQIVND (reference sequence). CDR3: CASSTGTAFGETQYF. The CDR3 bases are TGTGCCAGTAGTACCGGGACAGCTTTCGGGGAGACCCAGTACTTC. The complete variable domain, with remaining parts taken from reference TRBV19 and TRBJ2-5, reads DGGITQSPKYLFRKEGQNVTLSCEQNLNHDAMYWYRQDPGQGLRLIYYSQIVNDFQKGDIAEGYSVSREKKESFPLTVTSAQKNPTAFYLCASSTGTAFGETQYFGPGTRLLVL.

This clone turned up a few times. The J gene is TRBJ1-1, the V gene TRBV6-5; D not certain. Germline V lookup: CDR1 MNHEY, CDR2 SVGAGI. Trimming pared 0 bases from V and 0 bases from J, leaving 2 bases between. There are 13 residues in the CDR3. The CDR3 protein is CASSYSMNTEAFF. DNA for the CDR3: TGTGCCAGCAGTTACTCTATGAACACTGAAGCTTTCTTT.

The CDR3 spells CASSLDTGNTEAFF. CDR3 coding DNA: TGTGCCAGCAGCTTGGACACAGGGAACACTGAAGCTTTCTTT. The chain carries TRBV11-2 and TRBJ1-1; D might be TRBD1 (5 bases). The germline V gene has CDR1 SGHAT and CDR2 FQNNGV. The CDR3 totals 14 residues. The V end lost 3 bases, the J end lost 1 base, and 9 bases lay between the germline ends. The full variable domain, its missing parts supplied by reference TRBV11-2 and TRBJ1-1, is EAGVAQSPRYKIIEKRQSVAFWCNPISGHATLYWYQQILGQGPKLLIQFQNNGVVDDSQLPKDRFSAERLKGVDSTLKIQPAKLEDSAVYLCASSLDTGNTEAFFGQGTRLTVV.

This chain uses TRBV15 with TRBJ2-1; the match to TRBD2 covers 8 bases. The CDR3 has 17 residues. Germline V gene sequence: CDR1 LNHNV, CDR2 YYDKDF (reference sequence). V was clipped by 5 bases and J by 3 bases; unmatched bases: 12. The CDR3 is CATSGYPGLDVYNEQFF. In DNA form, the CDR3 reads TGTGCCACCAGCGGGTACCCGGGACTAGACGTCTACAATGAGCAGTTCTTC.

This clone was seen only a few times. The chain employs TRBV4-2 and TRBJ2-1; 7 bases line up with TRBD1. This CDR3 spans 14 amino acids. The germline CDR1 and CDR2 sequences are LGHNA and YNFKEQ. V shed 4 bases and J 7 bases; nucleotides not matched to a gene: 7. CDR3 coding DNA: TGTGCCAGCAGCCGGACGACAGGGATGAATGAGCAGTTCTTC. This gives the protein CASSRTTGMNEQFF.

The V and J genes are TRBV5-1 and TRBJ1-1; D gene unclear. The V end was cut by 0 bases, the J end by 7 bases, with 13 bases between. The CDR3 extends over 14 amino acids. The germline V gene has CDR1 SGHRS and CDR2 YFSETQ. CDR3 in amino acids: CASSLGGRGNEAFF. CDR3 bases: TGCGCCAGCAGCTTGGGTGGGAGAGGGAATGAAGCTTTCTTT.

The V and J genes are TRBV18 and TRBJ1-4; TRBD1 aligns across 7 bases. Losses at the gene ends were 5 bases for V and 8 bases for J; bases not matched to a gene: 11. From germline, CDR1 is KGHSH and CDR2 LQKENI. The CDR3 has 15 amino acids. This CDR3 reads CASSSLGTAEEKLFF. The CDR3 bases are TGTGCCAGCTCATCCCTGGGGACAGCCGAAGAAAAACTGTTTTTT.

The chain is built from TRBV13 and TRBJ1-2; 9 bases fit TRBD1. Germline V CDR1 and CDR2: PRHDT, FYEKMQ (reference sequence). The J segment lost 4 bases and the V segment lost 4 bases, leaving 10 bases of the junction unmatched. This CDR3 is built from 16 residues. For the CDR3, the DNA is TGTGCCAGCAGCTCACTTCCCACAGGGGGCGGCTATGGCTACACCTTC. Its translation is CASSSLPTGGGYGYTF.

The rearrangement uses TRBV11-2 and TRBJ1-1; D gene ambiguous. CDR3 size: 13 residues. The V gene lost 8 bases and the J gene lost 0 bases, with 10 bases spanning the gap. The germline V gene encodes CDR1 SGHAT and CDR2 FQNNGV. CDR3 in DNA: TGTGCCAGCGGGCAGAACCTGAACACTGAAGCTTTCTTT. Protein sequence: CASGQNLNTEAFF.

The chain carries TRBV9 and TRBJ1-1, with no clear D. The CDR3 length is 13 residues. V lost 4 bases to trimming and J lost 8 bases, with 15 bases between them. Germline assignment: CDR1 SGDLS and CDR2 YYNGEE. The CDR3 bases are TGTGCCAGCAGCACCAGGACTGGGGAAGAAGCTTTCTTT. Protein: CASSTRTGEEAFF.

V gene TRBV28 combines with J gene TRBJ2-1; possible D gene TRBD1, 5 bases. The germline CDR1 and CDR2 sequences are MDHEN and SYDVKM. Trimming cost V 10 bases and J 5 bases, with 15 bases left between them. The CDR3 spans 13 residues. The CDR3 protein is CAIRRPRDNEQFF. The DNA of the CDR3 is TGTGCCATCCGACGTCCCAGGGACAATGAGCAGTTCTTC.

The rearrangement uses TRBV7-2 and TRBJ2-7; TRBD1 matches 9 bases. Germline V lookup: CDR1 SGHTA, CDR2 FQGNSA. With 6 bases clipped from V and 5 bases from J, the junction kept 5 bases outside the gene matches. The CDR3 is 13 residues long. The CDR3 coding sequence is TGTGCCAGCAGATGGACAGGGGTAGACGAGCAGTACTTC. It codes for CASRWTGVDEQYF.

The table lists this clone with a count of one. This rearrangement joins TRBV7-2 to TRBJ2-1, with 7 bases identical to TRBD2. This CDR3 has 14 residues. Per germline, CDR1 SGHTA and CDR2 FQGNSA. Trimming cost V 5 bases and J 9 bases; bases outside gene matches: 10. CDR3 nucleotides: TGTGCCAGCAGCGAGTGGACTAGTGGCGTTGAGCAGTTCTTC. This gives the protein CASSEWTSGVEQFF.